This TCR beta chain was identified in a study of T cell responses to AZD1222 COVID-19 vaccine. Per germline, CDR1 SGHDT and CDR2 YYEEEE. V gave up 0 bases and J gave up 0 bases; unmatched junction bases: 10. This CDR3 has 19 amino acids. Using immunoSEQ multiplex PCR, the repertoire was profiled, and TCRdb retains in-frame clones only, with some absent. Among roughly 97,000 clones listed, approximately 89% were seen once. The chain joins TRBV5-6 to TRBJ2-3, with 10 bases matching TRBD2. The sequence was collected from an adult in good health. Specimen: peripheral blood, collected on day 0 of AZD1222 vaccination. DNA for the CDR3: TGTGCCAGCAGCTTGGGTGCTAGCGGGAGTCCCGCTAGCACAGATACGCAGTATTTT. Translation: CASSLGASGSPASTDTQYF. Drawing the rest from reference TRBV5-6 and TRBJ2-3, the complete variable domain is DAGVTQSPTHLIKTRGQQVTLRCSPKSGHDTVSWYQQALGQGPQFIFQYYEEEERQRGNFPDRFSGHQFPNYSSELNVNALLLGDSALYLCASSLGASGSPASTDTQYFGPGTRLTVL.